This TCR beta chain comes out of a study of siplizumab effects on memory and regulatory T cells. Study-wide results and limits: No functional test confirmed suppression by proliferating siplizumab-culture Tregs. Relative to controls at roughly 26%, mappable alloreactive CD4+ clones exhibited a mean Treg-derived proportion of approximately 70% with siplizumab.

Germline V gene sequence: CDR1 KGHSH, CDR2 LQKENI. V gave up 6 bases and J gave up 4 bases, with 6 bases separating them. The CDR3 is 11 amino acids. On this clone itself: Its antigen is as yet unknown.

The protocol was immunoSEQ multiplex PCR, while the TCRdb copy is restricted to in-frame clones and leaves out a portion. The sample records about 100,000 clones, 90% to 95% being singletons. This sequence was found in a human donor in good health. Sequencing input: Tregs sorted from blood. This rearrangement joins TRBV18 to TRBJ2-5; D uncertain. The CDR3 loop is CASSRTETQYF. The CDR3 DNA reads TGTGCCAGCTCCCGAACAGAGACCCAGTACTTC.